The following is a T cell receptor (beta chain) sequence with its context. This clonotype was seen many times. Its antigen target is currently unknown. One base away there is no much larger clone; base qualities are not given. The CDR3 spans 15 residues, from the cysteine through the phenylalanine. Only the CDR3 region is kept as DNA, spanning 45 bases read in frame from base 1. In the germline V gene (reference sequence), CDR1 corresponds to DFQATT and CDR2 to SNEGSKA. The junction shows trimming of 0 bases on V and 3 bases on J, plus 15 bases between the germline ends. The sample is drawn from a study of molecular identifiers for immune sequencing clone quantification (dated by TCRdb to the late 2010s). A note on the overall study: For a replicate experiment, RNA from approximately 20,000 or 100,000 naive CD8 T cells was divided into five aliquots, and four of the five aliquots were sequenced. CD8 T cells were used in a methods study to benchmark molecular-identifier clustering-based TCR repertoire sequencing (MIDCIRS) and TCR RNA copy counting. Study-level results and caveats: The naive libraries included spiked-in Jurkat TCR RNA (around nine copies' worth), and this Jurkat TCR RNA is not part of the donor repertoire. The sizes of highly expanded clones could end up underestimated when identical TCR molecules share a barcode. Spiked-in Jurkat TCR RNA equivalent to a single cell was reported to be detectable even among approximately 900,000 naive CD8 T cells. Modeling gave 3 to 3.5 recovered TCR RNA copies per cell versus about 10 by digital PCR, implying about 30% capture efficiency. When barcode sub-clustering was left out, chimeric consensus sequences inflated TCR diversity, with chimeras reaching as high as 47%. In CMV-specific effector cells, over 99% of molecules were held by clones above 20 RNA copies, whereas under 1% of molecules were held by such clones in naive cells.

Libraries were prepared through PCR. Sequencing was carried out with an Illumina HiSeq 4000. Bulk TCR libraries were generated as previously described, with the TCR primers listed in Table S5 used. The Qiagen AllPrep DNA/RNA kit was used to purify total RNA. Before analysis, reads from multiple sequencing runs of one library were combined. The original pipeline was this. Reads were retained only if their TCR constant sequence matched exactly, and those retained reads were trimmed to 150 nt and grouped according to their 12-nt molecular barcodes. Reads in each barcode group were sub-clustered using a 15% Levenshtein threshold, and a quality-weighted consensus sequence was built for each RNA molecule. Non-functional sequences were filtered out, along with any lower-count sequence sitting one edit away from another sequence. Based on a fit of two negative binomial distributions, barcode sub-clusters having less than 20% of the maximum read count were discarded. TCRdb cleaned the public reads at Q25 with fastp, built clones with MiXCR and kept in-frame beta chains. Rows with a matching CDR3 protein are joined into one entry that keeps the most common DNA and genes. TCRdb, not the authors, supplied the V and J calls. In all, the sample holds some 320,000 distinct CDR3 sequences, and around a fifth of those were seen once. The biggest ten clones account for approximately 0.84% of the sample.

Naive CD8 T cell libraries were made from about 20,000 to 1,000,000 sorted cells using 10%, 30% or 50% of purified RNA. Naive CD8 T cells were FACS-sorted as CD8+CD4-CCR7+CD45RA+ on a BD FACSAria II into RLT Plus buffer. To test detection sensitivity, Jurkat RNA equivalent to about ten TCR copies was spiked into samples of roughly 19,000-1,000,000 naive CD8 T cells. CD8 T cells were enriched with RosetteSep CD8+ T Cell Enrichment Cocktail and Ficoll-Paque, followed by ACK red cell lysis. The V and J segments used are TRBV20-1 and TRBJ2-7, with the D gene call left open. This receptor was obtained from a human donor in good health. Some libraries in this study had Jurkat cell RNA spiked in. The specimen was naive CD8+ T cells from blood, with Jurkat cell RNA spiked in. This specimen's cell subset or site label, interpreted: FACS-sorted CD8+CD4-CCR7+CD45RA+ naive T cells. The CDR3 reads CSARDGNSPLYEQYF. The nucleotides read TGCAGTGCTAGAGATGGCAATAGCCCCCTCTACGAGCAGTACTTC.